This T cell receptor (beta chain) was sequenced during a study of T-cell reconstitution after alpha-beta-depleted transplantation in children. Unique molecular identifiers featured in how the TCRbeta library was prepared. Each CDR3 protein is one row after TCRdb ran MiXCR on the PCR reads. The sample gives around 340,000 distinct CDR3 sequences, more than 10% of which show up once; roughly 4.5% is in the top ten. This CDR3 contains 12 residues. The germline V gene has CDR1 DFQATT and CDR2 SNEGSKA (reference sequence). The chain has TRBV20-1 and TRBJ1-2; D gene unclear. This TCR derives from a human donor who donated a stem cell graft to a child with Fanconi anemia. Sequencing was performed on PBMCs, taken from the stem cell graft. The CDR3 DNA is TGCGTGATGGGCTCGGTCAACTATGGCTACACCTTC. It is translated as CVMGSVNYGYTF.